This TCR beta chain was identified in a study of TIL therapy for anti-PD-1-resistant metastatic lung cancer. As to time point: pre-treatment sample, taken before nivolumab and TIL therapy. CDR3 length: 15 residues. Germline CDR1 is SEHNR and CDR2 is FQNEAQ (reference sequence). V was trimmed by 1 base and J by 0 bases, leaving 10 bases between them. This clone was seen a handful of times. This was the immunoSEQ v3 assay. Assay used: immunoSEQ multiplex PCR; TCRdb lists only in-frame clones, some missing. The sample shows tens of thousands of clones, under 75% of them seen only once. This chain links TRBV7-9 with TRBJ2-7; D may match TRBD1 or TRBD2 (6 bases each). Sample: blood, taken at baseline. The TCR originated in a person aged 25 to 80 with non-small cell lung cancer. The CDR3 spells CASSLEGGSSYEQYF. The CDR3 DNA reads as TGTGCCAGCAGCTTAGAGGGGGGCAGCTCCTACGAGCAGTACTTC.